This T cell receptor beta chain came from a study of shared clonotypes between healthy human individuals. Study context: The plates for each donor numbered three CD4 naive, three CD4 memory, two CD8 naive and one CD8 memory.

V shed 0 bases and J shed 10 bases, with 32 bases lying between them. Germline V CDR1 and CDR2: SGDLS, YYNGEE. The CDR3 totals 20 residues. Generated by immunoSEQ multiplex PCR, the TCRdb table keeps only in-frame clones and is missing some. The sample has roughly 2.2 million clones, about 90% seen once. This chain connects TRBV9 to TRBJ2-1; maybe TRBD2 (8 bases). Specimen: naive CD4+ T cells from PBMCs. The subset denotes: CD45RA+ positively selected. This TCR was recovered from a man between 18 and 35 years old in good health. Some clones in this sample may be carry-over from other donors' samples. The DNA of the CDR3 is TGTGCCAGCAGCGTAGGCCGCGGGGGGTCCGGGACAGTCGTATTAGACGAGCAGTTCTTC. Amino acid sequence: CASSVGRGGSGTVVLDEQFF.